The source of this TCR beta chain is a study of CD8+CD57+ T cells in acquired aplastic anemia. Selection for sequencing was limited to patients who had shown CD8+CD57+ cell expansion by flow cytometry. Germline V gene data show CDR1 as MDHEN and CDR2 as SYDVKM. The CDR3 totals 16 residues. The ends lost 1 base at V and 5 bases at J; junction bases unmatched: 6. Genomic DNA, the template, was used for profiling of the TCR beta VDJ and CDR3. TCRdb used MiXCR to reprocess the reads, holding one entry per CDR3 protein. Of hundreds of thousands of distinct CDR3 sequences listed, less than 35% are singletons.

The sequence was obtained from a human donor with aplastic anemia. The genes are TRBV28 and TRBJ1-5, with 9 bases matching TRBD1. Sequenced material: sorted CD4+, CD8+, or CD8+CD57+ T cells (not recorded which) from PBMCs. Here the CDR3 DNA reads TGTGCCAGCAGTTTATTCCTGGGACAGGGAGATCAGCCCCAGCATTTT. Translation gives CASSLFLGQGDQPQHF.